The rows below give T cell receptor beta chains drawn from one sample of a study of molecular identifiers for immune sequencing clone quantification. In TCRdb, the PCR reads were re-called with MiXCR into one record per CDR3 protein. The sample has roughly 630,000 distinct CDR3 sequences; 25% are singletons. Sequencing was carried out using naive CD8+ T cells from blood, with Jurkat cell RNA spiked in. These receptors all come from a human donor in good health. Some libraries in this study had Jurkat cell RNA spiked in. CDR3s include the opening cysteine and the closing phenylalanine or tryptophan. A D gene is named only where the DNA matches it firmly. Size is omitted from some rows. Given values are once, few, many or a class for expanded clones.

V	J	size	D	DNA	CDR3
TRBV11-2	TRBJ1-2	NA	NA	TGTGCCAGCAGCCCGTTGTCGGCCGGTTCTAACTATGGCTACACCTTC	CASSPLSAGSNYGYTF
TRBV6-2/TRBV6-3	TRBJ2-7	few	TRBD1	TGTGCCAGCAGTCTGGACAGGGACCTCCTCAACTACGAGCAGTACTTC	CASSLDRDLLNYEQYF
TRBV5-3	TRBJ1-5	NA	TRBD1	TGTGCCAGCAGCTCGGGACAGGGGAATCAGCCCCCGCATTTT	CASSSGQGNQPPHF
TRBV11-2	TRBJ2-1	many	TRBD2	TGTGCCAGCAGCTTAACGGGACTAGCGGGGAATGAGCAGTTCTTC	CASSLTGLAGNEQFF
TRBV7-2	TRBJ2-7	NA	NA	TGTGCCAGCAGCTTAGGCGTCGGCAGGGGATACGGGGACGAGCAGTACTTC	CASSLGVGRGYGDEQYF
TRBV7-2	TRBJ2-1	many	TRBD2	TGTGCCAGCAGCCTCAATAGCGGGGGGGCTTACAATGAGCAGTTCTTC	CASSLNSGGAYNEQFF
TRBV27	TRBJ2-3	few	NA	TGTGCCAGCAGTTTATCTCCGACGGGCACAGATACGCAGTATTTT	CASSLSPTGTDTQYF
TRBV20-1	TRBJ1-1	NA	NA	TGCAGTGCTATGGACCTGAACACTGAAGCTTTCTTT	CSAMDLNTEAFF
TRBV12-3/TRBV12-4	TRBJ2-1	NA	NA	TGTGCCAGCAGAGAGGGACTGTCGGCCTACAATGAGCAGTTCTTC	CASREGLSAYNEQFF
TRBV9	TRBJ2-3	many	TRBD1	TGTGCCAGCAGCGTAGGGACAGGGGTCACAGATACGCAGTATTTT	CASSVGTGVTDTQYF
TRBV6-2/TRBV6-3	TRBJ2-1	few	TRBD2	TGTGCCAGCAGTTCCCCTGGGAGCGGGGGGGAGGTTGCGCAGTTCTTC	CASSSPGSGGEVAQFF
TRBV5-8	TRBJ1-5	many	TRBD1	TGTGCCAGCAGCTTCGATAGGGGGCGCGGTCAGCCCCAGCATTTT	CASSFDRGRGQPQHF
TRBV7-2	TRBJ1-2	few	NA	TGTGCCAGCAGCTTAGCGCTGGGTGGCTACACCTTC	CASSLALGGYTF
TRBV29-1	TRBJ2-1	few	TRBD2	TGCAGCGTTTTAGCGGGATCTCGTAGCAATGAGCAGTTCTTC	CSVLAGSRSNEQFF
TRBV20-1	TRBJ1-5	few	TRBD1	TGCAGTGCTAGAGTAAACAGGGACAGTTATCAGCCCCAGCATTTT	CSARVNRDSYQPQHF
TRBV6-2/TRBV6-3	TRBJ2-7	many	NA	TGTGCCAGCAGTTACGGACTTTCCTACGAGCAGTACTTC	CASSYGLSYEQYF